The present entry profiles one T cell receptor beta chain with its context. This sample was included in a study of blood T cell repertoires in COVID-19. Background on the study: Donors in the United States, Italy and Spain gave samples during acute or convalescent COVID-19. In each case, the material was cDNA or gDNA derived from T cells, B-cell-depleted T cells, or PBMCs.

Unmatched junction bases numbered 10, after V lost 0 bases and J lost 1 base. The CDR3 is 19 amino acids. CDR1 and CDR2 from the germline V gene are SGHTA and FQGNSA. Original processing methods: Cell counts per sample came from amplifying reference gene primers. The table came from immunoSEQ multiplex PCR; TCRdb's copy has only in-frame clones and leaves some out. D and trimming come from the DNA, and the V and J calls and clone size come from that table. The sample has fewer than 150,000 clones, 88% seen once. The chain carries TRBV7-2 and TRBJ1-2; 11 nucleotides match TRBD1. The sequence came from a man aged 45-60 years with active or convalescent COVID-19. The sequenced sample consisted of peripheral blood. CDR3 DNA sequence: TGTGCCAGCAGCTTAGCCCGAGGGACAGGGGGATCGATTAACTATGGCTACACCTTC. As protein: CASSLARGTGGSINYGYTF. The entire variable domain, with the rest obtained from reference TRBV7-2 and TRBJ1-2, is as follows: GAGVSQSPSNKVTEKGKDVELRCDPISGHTALYWYRQSLGQGLEFLIYFQGNSAPDKSGLPSDRFSAERTGGSVSTLTIQRTQQEDSAVYLCASSLARGTGGSINYGYTFGSGTRLTVV.